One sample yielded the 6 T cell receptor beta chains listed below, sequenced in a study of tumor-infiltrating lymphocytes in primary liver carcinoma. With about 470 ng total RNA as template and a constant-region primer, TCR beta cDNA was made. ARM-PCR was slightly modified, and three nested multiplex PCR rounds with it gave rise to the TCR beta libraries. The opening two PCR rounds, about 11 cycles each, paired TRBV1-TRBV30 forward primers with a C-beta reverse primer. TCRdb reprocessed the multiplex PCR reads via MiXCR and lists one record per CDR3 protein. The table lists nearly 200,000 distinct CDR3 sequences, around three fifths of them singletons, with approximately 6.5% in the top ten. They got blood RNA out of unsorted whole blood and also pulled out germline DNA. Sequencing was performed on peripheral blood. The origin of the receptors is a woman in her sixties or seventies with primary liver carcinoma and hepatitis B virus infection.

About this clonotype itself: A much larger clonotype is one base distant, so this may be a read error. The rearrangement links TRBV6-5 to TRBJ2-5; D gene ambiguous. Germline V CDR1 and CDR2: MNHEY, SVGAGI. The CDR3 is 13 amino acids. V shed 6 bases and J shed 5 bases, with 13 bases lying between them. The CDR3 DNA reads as TGTGCCAGCAGACGACTGTATACTGAGACCCAGTACTTC. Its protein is CASRRLYTETQYF.

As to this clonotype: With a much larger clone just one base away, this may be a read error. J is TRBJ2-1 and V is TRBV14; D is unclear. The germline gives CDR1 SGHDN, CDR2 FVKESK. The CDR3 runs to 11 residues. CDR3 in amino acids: CGSSQLRVQFF. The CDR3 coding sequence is TGTGGCAGCAGCCAACTTCGCGTGCAGTTCTTC.

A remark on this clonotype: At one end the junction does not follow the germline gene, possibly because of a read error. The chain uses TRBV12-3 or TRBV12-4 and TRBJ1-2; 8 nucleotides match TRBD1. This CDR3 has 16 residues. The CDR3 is CASSLAMQGARNGYIF. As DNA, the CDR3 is TGTGCCAGCAGTTTAGCGATGCAGGGGGCGAGGAATGGCTACATCTTC.

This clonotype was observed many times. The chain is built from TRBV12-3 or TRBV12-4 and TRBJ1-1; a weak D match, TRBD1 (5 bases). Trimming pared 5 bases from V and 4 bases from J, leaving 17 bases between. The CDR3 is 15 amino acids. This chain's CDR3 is CASSSLGRGGTEAFF. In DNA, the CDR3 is TGTGCCAGCAGTAGCCTCGGGCGGGGCGGCACTGAAGCTTTCTTT.

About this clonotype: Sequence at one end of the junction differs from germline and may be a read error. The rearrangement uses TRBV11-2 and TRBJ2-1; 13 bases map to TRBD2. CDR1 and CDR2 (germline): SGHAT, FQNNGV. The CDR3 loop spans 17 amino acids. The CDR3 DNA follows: TGTGCCAGCAGTGACGAGACTAGCGGGAGGTCCTACATTGAGCAGTTCTTC. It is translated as CASSDETSGRSYIEQFF.

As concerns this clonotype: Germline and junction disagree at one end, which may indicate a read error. DNA of the CDR3: TGTACCAGCAGCTATATCAGGGGGCGTCACGCCCATGGCTACACCTTC. This gives the protein CTSSYIRGRHAHGYTF. This chain links TRBV11-2 with TRBJ1-2; 8 positions agree with TRBD1. The length of the CDR3 is 16 residues. CDR1 is SGHAT, CDR2 FQNNGV, per germline.